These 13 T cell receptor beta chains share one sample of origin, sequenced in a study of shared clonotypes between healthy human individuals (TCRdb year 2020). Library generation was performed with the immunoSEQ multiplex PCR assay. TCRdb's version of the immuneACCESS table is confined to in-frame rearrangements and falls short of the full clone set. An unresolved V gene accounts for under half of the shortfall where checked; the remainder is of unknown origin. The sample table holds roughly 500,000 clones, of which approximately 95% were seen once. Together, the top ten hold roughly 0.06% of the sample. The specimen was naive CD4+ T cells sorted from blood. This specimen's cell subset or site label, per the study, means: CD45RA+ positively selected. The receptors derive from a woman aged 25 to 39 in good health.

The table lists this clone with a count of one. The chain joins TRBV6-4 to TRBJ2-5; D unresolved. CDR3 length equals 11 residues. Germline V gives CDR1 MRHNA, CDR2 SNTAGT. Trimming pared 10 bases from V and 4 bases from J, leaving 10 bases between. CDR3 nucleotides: TGTGCCACCCTTTCCTCAGAGACCCAGTACTTC. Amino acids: CATLSSETQYF.

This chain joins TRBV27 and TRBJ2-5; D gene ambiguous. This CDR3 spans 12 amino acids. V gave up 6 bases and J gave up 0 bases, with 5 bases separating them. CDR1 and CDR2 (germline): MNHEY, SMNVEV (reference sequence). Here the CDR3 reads CASRRNQETQYF. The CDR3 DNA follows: TGTGCCAGCAGAAGAAACCAAGAGACCCAGTACTTC.

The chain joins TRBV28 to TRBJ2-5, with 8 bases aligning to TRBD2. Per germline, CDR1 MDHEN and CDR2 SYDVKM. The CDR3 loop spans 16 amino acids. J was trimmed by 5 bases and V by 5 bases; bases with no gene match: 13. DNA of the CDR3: TGTGCCAGCAGTCTGGCAGCGGGGGTGCCCCCCGAGACCCAGTACTTC. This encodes CASSLAAGVPPETQYF. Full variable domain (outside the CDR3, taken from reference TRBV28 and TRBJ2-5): DVKVTQSSRYLVKRTGEKVFLECVQDMDHENMFWYRQDPGLGLRLIYFSYDVKMKEKGDIPEGYSVSREKKERFSLILESASTNQTSMYLCASSLAAGVPPETQYFGPGTRLLVL.

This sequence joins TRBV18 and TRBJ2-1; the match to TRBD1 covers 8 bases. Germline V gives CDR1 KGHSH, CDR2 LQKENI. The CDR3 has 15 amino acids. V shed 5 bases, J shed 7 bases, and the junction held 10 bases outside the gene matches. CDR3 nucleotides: TGTGCCAGCTCATCCGGACAGGGTATTGTGAATGAGCAGTTCTTC. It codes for CASSSGQGIVNEQFF.

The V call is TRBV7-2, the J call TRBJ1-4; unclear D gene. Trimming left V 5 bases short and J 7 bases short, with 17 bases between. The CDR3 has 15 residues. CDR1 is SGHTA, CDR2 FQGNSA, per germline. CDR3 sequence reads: CASSRTGILGEKLFF. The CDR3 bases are TGTGCCAGCAGCCGTACGGGGATATTGGGTGAAAAACTGTTTTTT.

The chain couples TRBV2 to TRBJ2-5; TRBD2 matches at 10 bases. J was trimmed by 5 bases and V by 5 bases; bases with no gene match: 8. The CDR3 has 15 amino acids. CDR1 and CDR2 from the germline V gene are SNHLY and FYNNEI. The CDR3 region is CASSLLTSGMETQYF. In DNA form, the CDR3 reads TGTGCCAGCAGTCTCCTTACTAGCGGGATGGAGACCCAGTACTTC. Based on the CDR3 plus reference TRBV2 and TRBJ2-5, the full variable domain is EPEVTQTPSHQVTQMGQEVILRCVPISNHLYFYWYRQILGQKVEFLVSFYNNEISEKSEIFDDQFSVERPDGSNFTLKIRSTKLEDSAMYFCASSLLTSGMETQYFGPGTRLLVL.

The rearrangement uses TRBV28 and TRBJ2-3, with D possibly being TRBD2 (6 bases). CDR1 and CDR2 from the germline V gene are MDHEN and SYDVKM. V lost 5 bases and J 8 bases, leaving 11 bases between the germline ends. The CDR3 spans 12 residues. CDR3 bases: TGTGCCAGCAGTCCTGTGGGGGGTACGCAGTATTTT. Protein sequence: CASSPVGGTQYF.

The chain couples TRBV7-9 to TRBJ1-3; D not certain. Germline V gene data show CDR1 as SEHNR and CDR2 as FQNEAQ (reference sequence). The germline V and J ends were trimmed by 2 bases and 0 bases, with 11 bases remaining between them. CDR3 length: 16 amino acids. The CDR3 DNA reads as TGTGCCAGCAGCTTATTGGCCCTTAGCTCTGGAAACACCATATATTTT. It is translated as CASSLLALSSGNTIYF.

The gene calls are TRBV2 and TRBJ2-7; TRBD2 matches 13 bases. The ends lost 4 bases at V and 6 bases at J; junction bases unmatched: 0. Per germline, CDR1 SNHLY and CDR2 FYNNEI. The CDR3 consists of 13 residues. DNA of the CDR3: TGTGCCAGCAGTGGACTAGCGGGAGGCGAGCAGTACTTC. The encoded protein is CASSGLAGGEQYF.

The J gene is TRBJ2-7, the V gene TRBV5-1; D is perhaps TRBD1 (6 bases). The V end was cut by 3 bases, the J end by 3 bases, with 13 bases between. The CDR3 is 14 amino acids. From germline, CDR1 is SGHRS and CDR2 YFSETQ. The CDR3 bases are TGCGCCAGCAGCTCCGGGACAAGCTTCTACGAGCAGTACTTC. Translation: CASSSGTSFYEQYF.

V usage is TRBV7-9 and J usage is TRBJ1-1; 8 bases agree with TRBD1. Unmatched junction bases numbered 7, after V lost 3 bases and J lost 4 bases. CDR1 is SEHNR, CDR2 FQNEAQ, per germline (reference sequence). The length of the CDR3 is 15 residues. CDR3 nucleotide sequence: TGTGCCAGCAGCTTCGACGGACAGGGTGGCACTGAAGCTTTCTTT. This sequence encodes CASSFDGQGGTEAFF.

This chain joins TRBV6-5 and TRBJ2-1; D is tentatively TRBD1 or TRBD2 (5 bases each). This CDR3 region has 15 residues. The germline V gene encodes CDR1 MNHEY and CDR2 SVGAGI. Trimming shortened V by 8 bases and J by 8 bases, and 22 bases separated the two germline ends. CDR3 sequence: CASSPLAIRGDEQFF. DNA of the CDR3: TGTGCCAGCTCTCCTTTAGCCATCCGAGGGGATGAGCAGTTCTTC.

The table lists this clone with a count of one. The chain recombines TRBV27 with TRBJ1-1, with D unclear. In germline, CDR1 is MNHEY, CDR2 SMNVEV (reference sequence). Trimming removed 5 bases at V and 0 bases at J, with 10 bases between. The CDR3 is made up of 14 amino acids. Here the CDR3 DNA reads TGTGCCAGCAGTCCCAGGATCTTGAACACTGAAGCTTTCTTT. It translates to CASSPRILNTEAFF.